Sequencing of this T cell receptor (beta chain) was carried out in a study of OX40 agonist ivuxolimab in advanced cancers. The study's findings and limits: CD8+ T cells were the subset that, on average, had more expanded clones than CD4+.

The repertoire was sequenced with immunoSEQ multiplex PCR; TCRdb's copy has only in-frame clones and lacks some. The table lists approximately 49,000 clones, roughly 83% of them singletons. Autoimmune disease history or systemic immunosuppression excluded patients. Germline V lookup: CDR1 SGHRS, CDR2 YFSETQ. The CDR3 sequence is 16 residues long. V lost 3 bases and J lost 6, with 16 bases in between. In regard to this clone: Its specificity is unknown.

This sample comprised CD4+ or CD8+ T cells sorted from blood, obtained in a trial of the OX40 agonist ivuxolimab. The sequence derives from an adult with an advanced solid tumor such as melanoma, head and neck, liver or kidney cancer. This sequence joins TRBV5-1 and TRBJ1-6, with D unclear. The CDR3 loop reads CASSSEGWPGNSPLHF. The CDR3 nucleotides read TGCGCCAGCAGCTCCGAGGGATGGCCGGGTAATTCACCCCTCCACTTT.